This T cell receptor beta chain was recovered during a study of control samples from healthy donors and cancer patients. Clones were read by immunoSEQ multiplex PCR, and TCRdb kept only the in-frame ones, dropping some. The table has 120,000 or so clones, roughly 89% seen once. Germline assignment: CDR1 SGHDT and CDR2 YYEEEE. The germline V and J ends were trimmed by 6 bases and 6 bases, with 14 bases remaining between them. The CDR3 runs to 13 residues. The V call is TRBV5-6, the J call TRBJ2-3; TRBD1 or TRBD2 may be the D gene (5 bases each). This sequence was found in a man aged 25 to 45 in good health. The sample consisted of blood. CDR3 residues: CASTLRGYDTQYF. The CDR3, as DNA: TGTGCCAGCACTTTGAGGGGTTACGATACGCAGTATTTT.